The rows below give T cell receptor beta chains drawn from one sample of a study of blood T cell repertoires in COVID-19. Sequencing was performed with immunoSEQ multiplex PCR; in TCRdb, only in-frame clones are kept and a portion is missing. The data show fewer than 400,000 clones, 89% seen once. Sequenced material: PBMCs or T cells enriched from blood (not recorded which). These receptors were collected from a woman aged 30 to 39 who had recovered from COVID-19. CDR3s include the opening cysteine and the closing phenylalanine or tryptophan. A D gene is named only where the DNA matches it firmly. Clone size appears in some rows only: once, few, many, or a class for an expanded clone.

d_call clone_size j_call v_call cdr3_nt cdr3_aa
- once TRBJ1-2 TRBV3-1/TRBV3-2 TGTGCCAGCAGCCAAGTAAACCCCTGGGAGGCAGGCTTTTTAGGCTACACCTTC CASSQVNPWEAGFLGYTF
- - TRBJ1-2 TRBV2 TGTGCCAGCAGCAACAGAGCTAACTATGGCTACACCTTC CASSNRANYGYTF
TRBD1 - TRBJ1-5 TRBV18 TGTGCCAGCTCAGGGGACAGGGTGGCGCGGCCCCAGCATTTT CASSGDRVARPQHF
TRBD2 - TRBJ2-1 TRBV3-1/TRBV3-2 TGTGCCAGCAGCCGGATGACTAGCGGGGGTGAGCAGTTCTTC CASSRMTSGGEQFF
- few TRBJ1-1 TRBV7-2 TGTGCCAGCAGCTTAGACCAGGGTTGGTCTGAAGCTTTCTTT CASSLDQGWSEAFF
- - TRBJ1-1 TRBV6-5 TGTGCCAGCAGTTCCACGGGACATAGGAACACTGAAGCTTTCTTT CASSSTGHRNTEAFF
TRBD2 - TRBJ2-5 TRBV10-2 TGCGCCAGCATTAAGCTAGCGGGGGCCCTGGAGACCCAGTACTTC CASIKLAGALETQYF
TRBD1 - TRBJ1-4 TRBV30 TGTGCCGCCGGTCGGGCCGGGACAGGGACTGAAAAACTGTTTTTT CAAGRAGTGTEKLFF
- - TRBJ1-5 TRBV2 TGTGCCAGCACCCGAGGGGGGGATGGGGGCAATCAGCCCCAGCATTTT CASTRGGDGGNQPQHF
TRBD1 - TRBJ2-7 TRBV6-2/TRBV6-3 TGTGCCAGCAGTCCCCGGACAGGACCCGTTTCCGAGCAGTACTTC CASSPRTGPVSEQYF
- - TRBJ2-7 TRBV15 TGTGCCACCAGCAGAGATAGGGGGTTCTCCTACGAGCAGTACTTC CATSRDRGFSYEQYF
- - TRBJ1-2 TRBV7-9 TGTGCCAGCAGCTTAGAACTCCCGTACACCTTC CASSLELPYTF
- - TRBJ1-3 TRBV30 TGTGCCTGGAGCACAGGCTCTGGAAACACCATATATTTT CAWSTGSGNTIYF
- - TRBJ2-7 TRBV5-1 TGCGCCAGCAGCTTGATATTAGACTCTGGCGGGCAGTACTTC CASSLILDSGGQYF
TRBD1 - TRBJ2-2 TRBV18 TGTGCCAGCTCACCACTCATAGCGACAGGGGCGAACACCGGGGAGCTGTTTTTT CASSPLIATGANTGELFF
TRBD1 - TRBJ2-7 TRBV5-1 TGCGCCAGCAGCACAGGGACAGCACCCTACGAGCAGTACTTC CASSTGTAPYEQYF
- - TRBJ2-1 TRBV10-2 TGCGCCAGCAGTGCTATCTCCTACAATGAGCAGTTCTTC CASSAISYNEQFF
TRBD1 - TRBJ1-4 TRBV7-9 TGTGCCAGCAGCCCGATTCCAGGACAGGGAAGGGAAAAACTGTTTTTT CASSPIPGQGREKLFF
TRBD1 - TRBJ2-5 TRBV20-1 TGCAGTGCTAGTGGGACAGTCAGCCAAGAGACCCAGTACTTC CSASGTVSQETQYF
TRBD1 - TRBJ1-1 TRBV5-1 TGCGCCAGCAGCGGGACAGGGTTCGGCACTGAAGCTTTCTTT CASSGTGFGTEAFF
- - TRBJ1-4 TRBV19 TGTGCCAGTAAGTCAGATCAGCGGTTGGGTGAAAAACTGTTTTTT CASKSDQRLGEKLFF
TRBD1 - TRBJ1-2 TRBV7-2 TGTGCCAGCAGCTTAAGGTCGGGGACAGGGGGTGGCGGCTACACCTTC CASSLRSGTGGGGYTF
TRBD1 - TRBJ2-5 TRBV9 TGTGCCAGCAGCAAACTCGGGACAGCCAGTCAAGAGACCCAGTACTTC CASSKLGTASQETQYF
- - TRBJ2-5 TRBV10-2 TGCGCCAGCATGGCAACTAGCAGGAAGACCCAGTACTTC CASMATSRKTQYF
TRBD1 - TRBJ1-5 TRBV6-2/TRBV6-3 TGTGCCAGCAGTACCGGGACAGGGTTTGGTCAGCCCCAGCATTTT CASSTGTGFGQPQHF
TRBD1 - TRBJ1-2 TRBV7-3 TGTGCCAGCAGTTCGGGTGGGGACAGGGGTCATGGCTACACCTTC CASSSGGDRGHGYTF
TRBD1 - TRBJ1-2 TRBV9 TGTGCCAGCAGCGTAGGGACGGGACAGAACTATGGCTACACCTTC CASSVGTGQNYGYTF
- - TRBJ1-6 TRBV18 TGTGCCAGCTCACCGGGCAGGGGCCTGTCACCCCTCCACTTT CASSPGRGLSPLHF
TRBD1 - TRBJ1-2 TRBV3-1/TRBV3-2 TGTGCCAGCAGCCGACGGGACAGGGCTTATGGCTACACCTTC CASSRRDRAYGYTF
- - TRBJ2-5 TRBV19 TGTGCCAGTAGTATGGTACCGGGAGAGACCCAGTACTTC CASSMVPGETQYF
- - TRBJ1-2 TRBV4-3 TGCGCCAGCAGCCAAGATTCGCAGGGGTGGTCTAACTATGGCTACACCTTC CASSQDSQGWSNYGYTF
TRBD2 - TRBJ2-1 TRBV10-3 TGTGCCATCAGTGACCACCTGGGGAAACTAGCGGACAATGAGCAGTTCTTC CAISDHLGKLADNEQFF
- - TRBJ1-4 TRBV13 TGTGCCAGCAGATTACGGGGGGCTAATGAAAAACTGTTTTTT CASRLRGANEKLFF
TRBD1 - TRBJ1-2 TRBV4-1 TGCGCCAGCAGCCAACTGCAGGGGGCGTTTTCGGATGGCTACACCTTC CASSQLQGAFSDGYTF
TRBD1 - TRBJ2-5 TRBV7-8 TGTGCCAGCAGCATGGGACAGCAAGAGACCCAGTACTTC CASSMGQQETQYF
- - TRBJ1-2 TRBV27 TGTGCCAGCAGTCCACCGACGACACCTTTCTATGGCTACACCTTC CASSPPTTPFYGYTF
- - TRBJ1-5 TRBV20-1 TGCAGTGCTAGTCCAGGGGTCAATCAGCCCCAGCATTTT CSASPGVNQPQHF
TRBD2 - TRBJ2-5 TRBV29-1 TGCAGCGTAGCGGGAGGGCCAGAGACCCAGTACTTC CSVAGGPETQYF
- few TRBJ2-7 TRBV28 TGTGCCAGCAGTCCCCCACACTACGAGCAGTACTTC CASSPPHYEQYF
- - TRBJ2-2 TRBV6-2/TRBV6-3 TGTGCCAGCAGTTACCTGGGGGGTACCGGGGAGCTGTTTTTT CASSYLGGTGELFF
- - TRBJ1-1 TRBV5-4 TGTGCCAGCACCGACCCGAGGGGGGGCACTGAAGCTTTCTTT CASTDPRGGTEAFF
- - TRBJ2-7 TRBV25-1 TGTGCCAGCAGGGGCCCCTCCCTCGTAGGAGAGCAGTACTTC CASRGPSLVGEQYF
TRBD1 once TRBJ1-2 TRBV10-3 TGTGCCATCAGTGAGTCCATACTTACAGGGGGGCACTATGGCTACACCTTC CAISESILTGGHYGYTF
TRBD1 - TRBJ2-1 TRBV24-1 TGTGCCACCCATCTGTGGACAGGGGCGAAGTTCTTC CATHLWTGAKFF
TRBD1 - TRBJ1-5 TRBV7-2 TGTGCCAGCAGCTCGACAGGGTCGGGTCAGCCCCAGCATTTT CASSSTGSGQPQHF
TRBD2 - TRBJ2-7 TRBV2 TGTGCCAGCAGTGAAGGACTAGCGGGGGATTCGTCCTACGAGCAGTACTTC CASSEGLAGDSSYEQYF